The clone carrying this TCR beta chain showed up just a few times. Its antigen is unknown. These data come from a study of blood T cells in healthy people across ages. CDR1 is MGHDK and CDR2 is SYGVNS in the germline V gene. CDR3 length: 14 residues. The V gene lost 3 bases and the J gene lost 10 bases, with 16 bases spanning the gap. Next came a second PCR, run for about 6 to 11 cycles, which used a sample-barcoded 5' primer along with a J-beta primer mix. TCRdb reanalysed the 5' RACE reads using MiXCR and keeps one entry per CDR3 protein. The sample holds 1.5 million to 2 million distinct CDR3 sequences, about two fifths seen once. Study-level points and caveats: It was held that diversity estimates obtained from one million T cells represented underestimates. With naive T cell percentage, TCR beta diversity showed a strong correlation.

The genes are TRBV25-1 and TRBJ2-1; either TRBD1 or TRBD2 may supply D (5 bases each). This clonotype was obtained from a human donor in good health. Sequencing used blood. The CDR3 sequence: CASSDYRGWEEQFF. DNA for the CDR3: TGTGCCAGCAGTGATTACCGGGGCTGGGAGGAGCAGTTCTTC.